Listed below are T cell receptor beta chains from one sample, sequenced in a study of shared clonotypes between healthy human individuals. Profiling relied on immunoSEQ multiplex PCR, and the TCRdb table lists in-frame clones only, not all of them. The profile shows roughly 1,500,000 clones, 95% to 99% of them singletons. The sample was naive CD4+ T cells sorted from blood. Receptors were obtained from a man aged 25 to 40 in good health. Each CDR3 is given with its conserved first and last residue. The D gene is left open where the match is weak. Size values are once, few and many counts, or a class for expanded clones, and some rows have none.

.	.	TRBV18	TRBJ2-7	CASSPGGLSYEQYF	TGTGCCAGCTCACCGGGGGGCCTTTCCTACGAGCAGTACTTC
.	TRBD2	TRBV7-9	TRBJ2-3	CASSLRAGLTDTQYF	TGTGCCAGCAGCTTACGAGCGGGACTCACAGATACGCAGTATTTT
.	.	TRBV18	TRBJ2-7	CASSPRGPSTYEQYF	TGTGCCAGCTCACCACGAGGGCCGAGCACCTACGAGCAGTACTTC
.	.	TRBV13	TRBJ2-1	CASSPYNEQFF	TGTGCCAGCAGCCCATACAATGAGCAGTTCTTC
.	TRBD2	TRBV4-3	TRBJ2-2	CASSRFASGNFAGELFF	TGCGCCAGCAGCCGGTTCGCTAGCGGGAATTTCGCCGGGGAGCTGTTTTTT
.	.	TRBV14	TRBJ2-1	CASSHRSGFEQFF	TGTGCCAGCAGCCATCGGAGCGGATTTGAGCAGTTCTTC
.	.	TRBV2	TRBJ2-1	CASSAGEQFF	TGTGCCAGCAGTGCCGGTGAGCAGTTCTTC
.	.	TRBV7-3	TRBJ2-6	CASSLRGHGSPGTSGANVLTF	TGTGCCAGCAGCTTAAGGGGACACGGGTCCCCAGGAACCTCTGGGGCCAACGTCCTGACTTTC
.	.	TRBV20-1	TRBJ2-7	CSARGTSEQYF	TGCAGTGCTAGAGGAACTAGCGAGCAGTACTTC
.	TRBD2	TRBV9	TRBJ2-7	CASSVGRGLAGAEQYF	TGTGCCAGCAGCGTAGGTAGGGGACTAGCGGGAGCCGAGCAGTACTTC
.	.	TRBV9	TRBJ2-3	CASSATATSTDTQYF	TGTGCCAGCAGCGCGACAGCAACTAGCACAGATACGCAGTATTTT
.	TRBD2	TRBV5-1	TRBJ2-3	CASSLEIAGSLYTDTQYF	TGCGCCAGCAGCTTGGAGATAGCGGGTTCTCTCTACACAGATACGCAGTATTTT
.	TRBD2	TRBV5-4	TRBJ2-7	CASSWEGYEQYF	TGTGCCAGCAGCTGGGAGGGTTACGAGCAGTACTTC
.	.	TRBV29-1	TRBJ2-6	CSVGQARLSGANVLTF	TGCAGCGTTGGACAGGCTCGTCTCTCTGGGGCCAACGTCCTGACTTTC
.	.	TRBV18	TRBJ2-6	CASSQWGDSAGANVLTF	TGTGCCAGCTCACAATGGGGGGACTCGGCTGGGGCCAACGTCCTGACTTTC
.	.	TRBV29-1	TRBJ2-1	CSAVGRASTYNEQFF	TGCAGCGCAGTGGGCCGCGCGAGCACCTACAATGAGCAGTTCTTC
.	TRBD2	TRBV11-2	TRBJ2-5	CASRTSGRALGQTQYF	TGTGCCAGCAGGACTAGCGGGAGGGCCCTGGGCCAGACCCAGTACTTC
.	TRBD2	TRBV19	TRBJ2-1	CASSSRLAWSYNEQFF	TGTGCCAGTAGTAGCCGACTAGCTTGGTCCTACAATGAGCAGTTCTTC
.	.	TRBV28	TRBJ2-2	CASTGPNTGELFF	TGTGCCAGCACGGGACCGAACACCGGGGAGCTGTTTTTT
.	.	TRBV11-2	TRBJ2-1	CASSFPQQGEQFF	TGTGCCAGCAGCTTTCCCCAGCAGGGTGAGCAGTTCTTC
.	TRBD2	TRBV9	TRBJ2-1	CASSVEAGGNEQFF	TGTGCCAGCAGCGTAGAGGCGGGGGGCAATGAGCAGTTCTTC
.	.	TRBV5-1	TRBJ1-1	CASSGGLGNTEAFF	TGCGCCAGCAGCGGGGGACTTGGGAACACTGAAGCTTTCTTT
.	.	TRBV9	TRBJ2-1	CASSVQGSSYNEQFF	TGTGCCAGCAGCGTACAGGGGAGCTCCTACAATGAGCAGTTCTTC
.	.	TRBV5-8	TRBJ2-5	CASSLVAWVETQYF	TGTGCCAGCAGCTTAGTAGCCTGGGTGGAGACCCAGTACTTC
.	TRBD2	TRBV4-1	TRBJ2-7	CASSSKVLNSGRASYEQYF	TGCGCCAGCAGCTCGAAAGTCCTGAATAGCGGGAGGGCCTCCTACGAGCAGTACTTC
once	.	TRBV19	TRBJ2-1	CASSNARGRVSYNEQFF	TGTGCCAGTAGTAACGCGCGAGGCCGAGTCTCCTACAATGAGCAGTTCTTC
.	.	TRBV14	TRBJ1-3	CASSRDSGNTIYF	TGTGCCAGCAGCCGGGACTCTGGAAACACCATATATTTT
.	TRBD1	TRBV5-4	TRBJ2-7	CASSFWTGDNEQYF	TGTGCCAGCAGCTTCTGGACAGGGGACAACGAGCAGTACTTC
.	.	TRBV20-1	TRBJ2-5	CSAQQETQYF	TGCAGTGCGCAACAAGAGACCCAGTACTTC
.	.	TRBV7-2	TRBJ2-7	CASSISGPYEQYF	TGTGCCAGCAGCATTTCGGGCCCCTACGAGCAGTACTTC
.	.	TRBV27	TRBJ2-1	CASSLLAGQGQQFF	TGTGCCAGCAGTCTACTAGCGGGACAGGGTCAGCAGTTCTTC
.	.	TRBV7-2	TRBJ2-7	CASSLNAGYEQYF	TGTGCCAGCAGCTTAAATGCGGGCTACGAGCAGTACTTC
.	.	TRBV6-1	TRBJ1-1	CASSERGFTEAFF	TGTGCCAGCAGTGAACGGGGTTTCACTGAAGCTTTCTTT
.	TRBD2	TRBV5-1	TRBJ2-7	CASSRGGDEQYF	TGCGCCAGCAGCCGTGGGGGGGACGAGCAGTACTTC
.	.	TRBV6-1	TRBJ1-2	CASSTFKGGARGYTF	TGTGCCAGCAGTACCTTTAAGGGGGGGGCGCGAGGCTACACCTTC
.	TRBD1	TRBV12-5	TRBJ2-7	CASGLVPRDRAYEQYF	TGTGCTAGTGGTTTGGTGCCAAGGGACAGGGCCTACGAGCAGTACTTC
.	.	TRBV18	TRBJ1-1	CASSPSVSGTMNTEAFF	TGTGCCAGCTCACCATCTGTATCCGGGACAATGAACACTGAAGCTTTCTTT
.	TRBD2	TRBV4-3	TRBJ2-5	CASSQGGGGTQYF	TGCGCCAGCAGCCAAGGGGGGGGAGGGACCCAGTACTTC
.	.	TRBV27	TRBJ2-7	CASSLNFYEQYF	TGTGCCAGCAGTTTAAACTTCTACGAGCAGTACTTC
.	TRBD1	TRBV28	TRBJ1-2	CASSLGGQGFYGYTF	TGTGCCAGCAGTTTAGGGGGACAGGGTTTCTATGGCTACACCTTC
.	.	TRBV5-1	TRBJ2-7	CASSSQYDEQYF	TGCGCCAGCAGCTCGCAGTACGACGAGCAGTACTTC
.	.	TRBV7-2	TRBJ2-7	CASSLVGVTTYEQYF	TGTGCCAGCAGCTTAGTTGGGGTAACAACCTACGAGCAGTACTTC
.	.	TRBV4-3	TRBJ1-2	CASSQDRLYGYTF	TGCGCCAGCAGCCAAGATCGGCTCTATGGCTACACCTTC
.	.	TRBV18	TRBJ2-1	CASSPAGSNEQFF	TGTGCCAGCTCGCCCGCGGGGTCCAATGAGCAGTTCTTC
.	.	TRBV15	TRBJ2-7	CATNPRGGSLHEQYF	TGTGCCACCAACCCCCGAGGGGGGAGCTTGCACGAGCAGTACTTC
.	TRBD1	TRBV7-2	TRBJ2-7	CASSNRDRSSYEQYF	TGTGCCAGCAGCAACCGGGACAGGAGCTCCTACGAGCAGTACTTC
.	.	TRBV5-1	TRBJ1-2	CASSLGAGDPARYGYTF	TGCGCCAGCAGCTTGGGAGCAGGGGATCCGGCTCGCTATGGCTACACCTTC
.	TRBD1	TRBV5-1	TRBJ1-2	CASSYGQGNYGYTF	TGCGCCAGCAGCTACGGACAGGGCAACTATGGCTACACCTTC